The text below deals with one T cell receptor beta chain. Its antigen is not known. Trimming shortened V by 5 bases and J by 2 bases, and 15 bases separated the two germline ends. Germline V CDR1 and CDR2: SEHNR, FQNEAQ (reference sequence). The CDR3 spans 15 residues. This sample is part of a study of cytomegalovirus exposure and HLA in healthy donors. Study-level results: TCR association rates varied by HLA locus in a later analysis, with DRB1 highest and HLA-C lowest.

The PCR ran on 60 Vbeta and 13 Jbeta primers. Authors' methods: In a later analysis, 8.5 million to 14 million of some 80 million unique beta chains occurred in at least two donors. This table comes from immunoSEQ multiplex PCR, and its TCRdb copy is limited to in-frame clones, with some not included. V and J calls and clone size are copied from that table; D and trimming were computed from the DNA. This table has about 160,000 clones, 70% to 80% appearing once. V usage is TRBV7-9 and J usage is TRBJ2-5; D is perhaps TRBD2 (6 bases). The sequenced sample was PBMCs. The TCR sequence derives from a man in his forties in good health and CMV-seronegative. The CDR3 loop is CASSRGGDGQETQYF. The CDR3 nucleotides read TGTGCCAGCAGCCGCGGCGGGGACGGGCAAGAGACCCAGTACTTC.